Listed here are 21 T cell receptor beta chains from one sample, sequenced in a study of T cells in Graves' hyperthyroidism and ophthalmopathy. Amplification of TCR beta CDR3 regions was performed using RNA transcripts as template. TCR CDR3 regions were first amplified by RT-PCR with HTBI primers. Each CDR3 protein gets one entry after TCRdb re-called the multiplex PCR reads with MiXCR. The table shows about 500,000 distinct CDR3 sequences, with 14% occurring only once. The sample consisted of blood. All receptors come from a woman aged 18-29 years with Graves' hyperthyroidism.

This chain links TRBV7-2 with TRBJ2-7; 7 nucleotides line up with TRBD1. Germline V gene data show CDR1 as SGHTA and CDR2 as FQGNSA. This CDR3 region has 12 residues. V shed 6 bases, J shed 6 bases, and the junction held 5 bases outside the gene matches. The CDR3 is CASRQQGTEQYF. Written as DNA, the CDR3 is TGTGCCAGCAGGCAACAGGGGACCGAGCAGTACTTC. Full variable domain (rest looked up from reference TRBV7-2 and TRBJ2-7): GAGVSQSPSNKVTEKGKDVELRCDPISGHTALYWYRQSLGQGLEFLIYFQGNSAPDKSGLPSDRFSAERTGGSVSTLTIQRTQQEDSAVYLCASRQQGTEQYFGPGTRLTVT.

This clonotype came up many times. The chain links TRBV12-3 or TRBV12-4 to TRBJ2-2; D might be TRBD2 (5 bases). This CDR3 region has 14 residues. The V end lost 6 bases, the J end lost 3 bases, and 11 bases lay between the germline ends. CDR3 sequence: CASRAQLDTGELFF. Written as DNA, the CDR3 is TGTGCCAGCAGGGCTCAACTAGACACCGGGGAGCTGTTTTTT.

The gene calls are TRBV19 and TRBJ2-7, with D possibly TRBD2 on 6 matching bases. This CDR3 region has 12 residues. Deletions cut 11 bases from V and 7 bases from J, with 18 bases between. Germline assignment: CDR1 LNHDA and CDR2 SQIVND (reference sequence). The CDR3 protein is CASITNAGEQYV. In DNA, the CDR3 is TGTGCCTCGATAACGAATGCGGGGGAGCAGTACGTC.

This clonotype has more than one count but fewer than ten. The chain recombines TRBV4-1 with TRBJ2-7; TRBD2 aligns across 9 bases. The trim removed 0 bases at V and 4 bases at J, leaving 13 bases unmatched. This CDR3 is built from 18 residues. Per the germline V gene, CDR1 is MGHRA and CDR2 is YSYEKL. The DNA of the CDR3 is TGCGCCAGCAGCCAAGATCTTGCCAGCGGGGGGTTTTCATACGAGCAGTACTTC. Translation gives CASSQDLASGGFSYEQYF.

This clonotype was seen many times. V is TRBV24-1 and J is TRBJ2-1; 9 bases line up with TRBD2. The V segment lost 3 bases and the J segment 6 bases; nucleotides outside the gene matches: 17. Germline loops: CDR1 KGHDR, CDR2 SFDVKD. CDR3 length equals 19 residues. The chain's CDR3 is CATSDISSGRLTGPNEQFF. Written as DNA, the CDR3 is TGTGCCACCAGTGATATTTCCAGCGGGAGGCTAACAGGACCCAATGAGCAGTTCTTC.

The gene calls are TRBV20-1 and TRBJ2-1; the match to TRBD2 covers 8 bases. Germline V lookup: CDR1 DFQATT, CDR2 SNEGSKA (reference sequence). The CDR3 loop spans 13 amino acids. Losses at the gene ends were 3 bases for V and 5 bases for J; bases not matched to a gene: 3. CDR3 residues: CSASGLADNEQFF. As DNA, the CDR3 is TGCAGTGCTAGCGGACTAGCTGACAATGAGCAGTTCTTC.

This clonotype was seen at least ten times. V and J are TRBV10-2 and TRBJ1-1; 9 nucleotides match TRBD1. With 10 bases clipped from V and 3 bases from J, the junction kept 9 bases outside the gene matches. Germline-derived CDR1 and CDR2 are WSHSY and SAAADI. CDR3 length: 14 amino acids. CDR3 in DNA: TGCGCCACCATGACAGGGGGAAGTTACACTGAAGCTTTCTTT. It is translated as CATMTGGSYTEAFF.

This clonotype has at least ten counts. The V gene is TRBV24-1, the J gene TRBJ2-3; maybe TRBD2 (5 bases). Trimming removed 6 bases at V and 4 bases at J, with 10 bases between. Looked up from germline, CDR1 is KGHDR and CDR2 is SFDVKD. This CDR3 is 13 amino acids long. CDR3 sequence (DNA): TGTGCCACCAGTTCCCTAGCCCCAGATACGCAGTATTTT. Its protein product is CATSSLAPDTQYF.

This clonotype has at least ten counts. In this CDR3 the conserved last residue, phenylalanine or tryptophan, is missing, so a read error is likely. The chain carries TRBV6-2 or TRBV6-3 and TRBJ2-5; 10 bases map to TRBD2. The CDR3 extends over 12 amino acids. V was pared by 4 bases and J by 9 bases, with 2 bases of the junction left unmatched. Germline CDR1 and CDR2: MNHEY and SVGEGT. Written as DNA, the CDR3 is TGTGCCAGCAGTTGGACTAGCGGTCCCCAGTACGTC. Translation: CASSWTSGPQYV.

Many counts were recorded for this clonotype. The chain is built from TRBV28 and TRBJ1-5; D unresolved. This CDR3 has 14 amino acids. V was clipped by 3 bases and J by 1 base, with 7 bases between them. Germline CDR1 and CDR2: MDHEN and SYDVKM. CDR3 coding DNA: TGTGCCAGCAGTTTGGGTTTCAGCAATCAGCCCCAGCATTTT. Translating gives CASSLGFSNQPQHF.

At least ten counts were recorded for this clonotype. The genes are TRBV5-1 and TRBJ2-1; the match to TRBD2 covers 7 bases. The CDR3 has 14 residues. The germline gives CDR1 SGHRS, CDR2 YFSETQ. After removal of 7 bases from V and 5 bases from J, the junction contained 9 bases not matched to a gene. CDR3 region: CASRPSSGNNEQFF. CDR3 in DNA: TGCGCCAGCCGACCATCTAGCGGCAACAATGAGCAGTTCTTC. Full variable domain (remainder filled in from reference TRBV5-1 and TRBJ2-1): KAGVTQTPRYLIKTRGQQVTLSCSPISGHRSVSWYQQTPGQGLQFLFEYFSETQRNKGNFPGRFSGRQFSNSRSEMNVSTLELGDSALYLCASRPSSGNNEQFFGPGTRLTVL.

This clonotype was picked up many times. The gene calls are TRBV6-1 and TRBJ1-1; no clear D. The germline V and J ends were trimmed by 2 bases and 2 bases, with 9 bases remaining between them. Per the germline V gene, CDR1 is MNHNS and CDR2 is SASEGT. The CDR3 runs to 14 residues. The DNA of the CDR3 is TGTGCCAGCAGTGAAATGGGAGGTAACACTGAAGCTTTCTTT. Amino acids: CASSEMGGNTEAFF.

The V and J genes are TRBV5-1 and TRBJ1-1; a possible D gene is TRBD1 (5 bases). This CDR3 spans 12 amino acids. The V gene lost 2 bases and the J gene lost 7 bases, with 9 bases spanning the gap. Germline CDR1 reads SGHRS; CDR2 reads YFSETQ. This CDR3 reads CASSFQGVEAFF. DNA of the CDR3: TGCGCCAGCAGCTTCCAGGGCGTTGAAGCTTTCTTT.

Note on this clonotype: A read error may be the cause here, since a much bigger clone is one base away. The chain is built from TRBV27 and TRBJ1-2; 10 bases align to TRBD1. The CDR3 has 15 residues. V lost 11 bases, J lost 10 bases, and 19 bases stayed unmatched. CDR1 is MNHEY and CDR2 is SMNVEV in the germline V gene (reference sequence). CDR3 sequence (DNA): TGTGCCGCGTTTGATTTTGCAAGACAGGGGGCTGACTACACCTTC. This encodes CAAFDFARQGADYTF.

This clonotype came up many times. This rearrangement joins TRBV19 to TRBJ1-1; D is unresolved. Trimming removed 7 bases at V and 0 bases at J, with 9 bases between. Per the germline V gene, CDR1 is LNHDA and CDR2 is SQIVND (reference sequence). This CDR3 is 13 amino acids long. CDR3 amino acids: CASNRLMNTEAFF. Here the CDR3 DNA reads TGTGCCAGTAATCGGCTCATGAACACTGAAGCTTTCTTT.

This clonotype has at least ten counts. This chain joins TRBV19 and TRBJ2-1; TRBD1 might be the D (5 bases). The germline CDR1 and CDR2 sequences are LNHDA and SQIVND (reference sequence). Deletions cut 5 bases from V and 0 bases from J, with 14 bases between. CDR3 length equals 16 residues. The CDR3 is CASSATDYPSYNEQFF. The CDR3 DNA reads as TGTGCCAGTAGTGCGACAGATTATCCCTCCTACAATGAGCAGTTCTTC.

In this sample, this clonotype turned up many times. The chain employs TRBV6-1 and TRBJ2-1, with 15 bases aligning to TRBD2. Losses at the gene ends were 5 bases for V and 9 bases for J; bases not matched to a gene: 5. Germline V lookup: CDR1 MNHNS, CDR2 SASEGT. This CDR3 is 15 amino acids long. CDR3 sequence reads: CASSRTSGRESEQFF. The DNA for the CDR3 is TGTGCCAGCAGTAGGACTAGCGGGAGGGAGAGTGAGCAGTTCTTC.

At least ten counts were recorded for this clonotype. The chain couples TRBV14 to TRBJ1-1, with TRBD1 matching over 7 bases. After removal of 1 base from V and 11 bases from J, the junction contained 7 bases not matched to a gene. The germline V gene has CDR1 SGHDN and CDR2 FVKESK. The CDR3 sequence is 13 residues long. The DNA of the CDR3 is TGTGCCAGCAGCCAAGCCCCAGGGGGGAGGGCTTTCTTT. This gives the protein CASSQAPGGRAFF.

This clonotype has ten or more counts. The CDR3 loop is CSITSQGEETQYF. CDR3 sequence (DNA): TGCAGCATCACTTCTCAGGGGGAAGAGACCCAGTACTTC. The chain employs TRBV29-1 and TRBJ2-5; 7 bases fit TRBD1. Germline lookup yields CDR1 SQVTM and CDR2 ANQGSEA. Trimming cost V 8 bases and J 3 bases; bases outside gene matches: 9. CDR3 size: 13 residues.

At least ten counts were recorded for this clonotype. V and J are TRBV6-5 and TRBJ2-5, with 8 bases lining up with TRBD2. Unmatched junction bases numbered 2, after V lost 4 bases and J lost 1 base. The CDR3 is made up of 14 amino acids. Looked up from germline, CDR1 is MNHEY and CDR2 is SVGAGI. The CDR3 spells CASSFSGVQETQYF. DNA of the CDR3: TGTGCCAGCAGTTTTAGCGGGGTCCAAGAGACCCAGTACTTC.

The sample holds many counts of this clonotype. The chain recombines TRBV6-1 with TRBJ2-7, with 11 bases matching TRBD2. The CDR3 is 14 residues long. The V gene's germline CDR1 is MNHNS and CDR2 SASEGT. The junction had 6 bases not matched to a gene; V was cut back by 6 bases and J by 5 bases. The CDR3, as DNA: TGTGCCAGCAGGATAGCGGGAGGGCCAGACGAGCAGTACTTC. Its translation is CASRIAGGPDEQYF.